This is a list of T cell receptor beta chains from one sample in a study of CD8 T cells in Susac syndrome. TCRdb redid the calling of the immunoSEQ multiplex PCR reads with MiXCR, one entry per CDR3 protein. The sample lists around 170,000 distinct CDR3 sequences; about 94% were seen once. The specimen was CD4+ T cells from PBMCs. Receptors originate from a human donor with Susac syndrome. CDR3s include the opening cysteine and the closing phenylalanine or tryptophan. The order of the fields is J gene, D gene, V gene, CDR3 protein, CDR3 DNA. A D gene is named only where the DNA matches it firmly.

>TRBJ1-4|NA|TRBV6-2/TRBV6-3
CASSQRSNEKLFF
TGTGCCAGCAGTCAAAGGTCTAATGAAAAACTGTTTTTT
>TRBJ1-6|NA|TRBV6-5
CASSYWTADSPLHF
TGTGCCAGCAGTTATTGGACAGCCGATTCACCCCTCCACTTT
>TRBJ2-4|TRBD2|TRBV7-9
CASSLGRLAESYKNIQYF
TGTGCCAGCAGCTTGGGGAGGCTAGCGGAGTCGTACAAAAACATTCAGTACTTC
>TRBJ2-1|NA|TRBV5-4
CASSAPYNEQFF
TGTGCCAGCAGCGCACCATACAATGAGCAGTTCTTC
>TRBJ2-3|TRBD1|TRBV7-2
CASSLGRGQGTDTQYF
TGTGCCAGCAGCTTAGGTCGCGGACAGGGCACAGATACGCAGTATTTT
>TRBJ2-3|TRBD2|TRBV5-1
CASHQGLAGESTDTQYF
TGCGCCAGCCACCAAGGACTAGCGGGGGAGAGCACAGATACGCAGTATTTT
>TRBJ2-5|NA|TRBV12-5
CASGSSGVIGETQYF
TGTGCTAGTGGCTCGTCGGGGGTCATCGGAGAGACCCAGTACTTC
>TRBJ1-6|TRBD1|TRBV29-1
CSVGTEYNSPLHF
TGCAGCGTCGGGACAGAGTATAATTCACCCCTCCACTTT
>TRBJ1-2|NA|TRBV30
CAWIGRLAHGYTF
TGTGCCTGGATAGGGCGTCTGGCTCATGGCTACACCTTC
>TRBJ2-5|TRBD2|TRBV29-1
CSADGGLAGPGETQYF
TGCAGCGCCGATGGTGGACTAGCGGGGCCGGGGGAGACCCAGTACTTC
>TRBJ1-6|NA|TRBV20-1
CSAPGGRTSRWALHF
TGCAGTGCTCCCGGGGGCCGTACGTCCCGTTGGGCCCTCCACTTT
>TRBJ2-3|NA|TRBV5-6
CASSFQNTDTQYF
TGTGCCAGCAGCTTCCAGAACACAGATACGCAGTATTTT
>TRBJ2-2|NA|TRBV12-3/TRBV12-4
CASRTSFGQIPNTGELFF
TGTGCCAGCAGAACCAGTTTCGGGCAGATCCCGAACACCGGGGAGCTGTTTTTT
>TRBJ1-5|NA|TRBV30
CAWSVTFNQPQHF
TGTGCCTGGAGTGTTACGTTCAATCAGCCCCAGCATTTT
>TRBJ2-5|NA|TRBV7-9
CASSLELETQYF
TGTGCCAGCAGCTTAGAACTTGAGACCCAGTACTTC
>TRBJ2-3|NA|TRBV10-2
CATLGGSDTQYF
TGCGCCACCCTCGGTGGATCAGATACGCAGTATTTT
>TRBJ2-5|NA|TRBV12-5
CASGLLVRETQYF
TGTGCTAGTGGTTTGCTAGTTCGGGAGACCCAGTACTTC
>TRBJ1-1|NA|TRBV29-1
CSVVATGMNTEAFF
TGCAGCGTTGTCGCGACAGGCATGAACACTGAAGCTTTCTTT
>TRBJ1-1|NA|TRBV4-3
CASSLRRANTEAFF
TGCGCCAGCAGCCTTCGCAGGGCGAACACTGAAGCTTTCTTT
>TRBJ2-2|TRBD2|TRBV7-9
CASIGGDNTGELFF
TGTGCCAGCATTGGGGGGGACAACACCGGGGAGCTGTTTTTT
>TRBJ2-1|NA|TRBV14
CASSHQGGYNEQFF
TGTGCCAGCAGCCACCAGGGGGGCTACAATGAGCAGTTCTTC